The next 30 T cell receptor beta chains were all read from a single sample in a study of shared clonotypes between healthy human individuals. Sequenced by immunoSEQ multiplex PCR; TCRdb stores in-frame clones only, minus some. The table lists around 550,000 clones, around 95% of them singletons. Terminally differentiated effector memory CD45RA+ cells were excluded by CCR7 positive selection of CD45RO-negative cells. The sequenced sample was naive CD8+ T cells sorted from blood. The origin of the receptors is a woman aged 25 to 39 in good health.

The rearrangement links TRBV29-1 to TRBJ2-7; 8 nucleotides line up with TRBD2. V gave up 7 bases and J gave up 3 bases; unmatched junction bases: 11. This CDR3 is 14 amino acids long. CDR1 is SQVTM and CDR2 is ANQGSEA in the germline V gene. This chain's CDR3 is CSALDEAGVYEQYF. The CDR3 DNA follows: TGCAGCGCCCTTGATGAAGCGGGAGTCTACGAGCAGTACTTC.

The gene calls are TRBV27 and TRBJ2-1; the match to TRBD1 covers 9 bases. The CDR3 has 14 residues. CDR1 and CDR2 (germline): MNHEY, SMNVEV (reference sequence). With V trimmed by 5 bases and J by 5 bases, 4 bases remained unmatched. The CDR3: CASSPGTGHNEQFF. CDR3 in DNA: TGTGCCAGCAGTCCCGGGACAGGGCACAATGAGCAGTTCTTC.

The J gene is TRBJ2-1, the V gene TRBV28; the D is unclear. Germline CDR1 is MDHEN and CDR2 is SYDVKM. CDR3 length equals 14 residues. Trimming took 6 bases from V and 6 from J, leaving 15 bases between them. CDR3: CASSRLGLPNEQFF. The CDR3 DNA sequence: TGTGCCAGCAGCCGGTTGGGGTTGCCCAATGAGCAGTTCTTC.

The V call is TRBV5-1, the J call TRBJ2-7; possibly TRBD1 or TRBD2 for D (5 bases each). CDR3 length: 14 residues. Germline V CDR1 and CDR2: SGHRS, YFSETQ. The germline V and J ends were trimmed by 0 bases and 5 bases, with 12 bases remaining between them. The CDR3 region is CASSLGRQGDEQYF. Written as DNA, the CDR3 is TGCGCCAGCAGCTTGGGTCGGCAGGGAGACGAGCAGTACTTC.

The rearrangement uses TRBV2 and TRBJ1-4; no clear D. Germline V gene sequence: CDR1 SNHLY, CDR2 FYNNEI. The CDR3 has 13 amino acids. Deletions cut 4 bases from V and 6 bases from J, with 9 bases between. This CDR3 is CASSVLTDEKLFF. CDR3 DNA sequence: TGTGCCAGCAGTGTCCTTACCGATGAAAAACTGTTTTTT.

CDR3 loop: CASSLVQGEEQYF. Here the CDR3 DNA reads TGTGCCAGCAGCTTAGTGCAGGGCGAAGAGCAGTACTTC. The chain combines TRBV7-9 with TRBJ2-7; perhaps TRBD1 as D (5 bases). CDR3 length: 13 residues. With 1 base removed from V and 7 bases from J, the gap between germline ends came to 11 bases. Looked up from germline, CDR1 is SEHNR and CDR2 is FQNEAQ (reference sequence).

This clone appeared a single time. CDR3 bases: TGTGCCAGCAGCCTCTCGGGACAGGGGGTTTGGGAGCTGTTTTTT. It specifies CASSLSGQGVWELFF. This sequence joins TRBV27 and TRBJ2-2, with 11 bases that match TRBD1. The V and J ends lost 6 bases and 9 bases, in that order; junction bases with no gene match: 9. This CDR3 region has 15 residues. Germline CDR1 MNHEY, CDR2 SMNVEV (reference sequence).

The chain has TRBV11-3 and TRBJ2-5; weak D call: TRBD1 (5 bases). TRBJ2-7 explains the end of the DNA better; the J call may be wrong. CDR1 and CDR2 from the germline V gene are SGHNT and YENEEA. This CDR3 is built from 14 residues. CDR3 sequence (DNA): TGTGCCAGCAGCCCGGCGGACACATCCTACGAGCAGTACTTC. Translation: CASSPADTSYEQYF.

The chain links TRBV6-1 to TRBJ2-1; 9 positions match TRBD2. The CDR3 consists of 17 residues. In germline, CDR1 is MNHNS, CDR2 SASEGT. V dropped 1 base and J dropped 1; count of bases not matched to a gene: 5. The CDR3 nucleotides read TGTGCCAGCAGTGAAGGGGCTAGCGGGATTTCCTACAATGAGCAGTTCTTC. Its translation is CASSEGASGISYNEQFF.

The genes are TRBV28 and TRBJ1-1; perhaps TRBD1 as D (6 bases). The germline V gene encodes CDR1 MDHEN and CDR2 SYDVKM. Trimming took off 8 bases at V and 1 base at J, with 23 bases between the two ends. The CDR3 runs to 17 residues. CDR3 loop: CASGPIAPGHGNTEAFF. CDR3 nucleotide sequence: TGTGCCAGCGGACCTATTGCACCGGGACACGGGAACACTGAAGCTTTCTTT. The full variable domain, rest sourced from reference TRBV28 and TRBJ1-1, is DVKVTQSSRYLVKRTGEKVFLECVQDMDHENMFWYRQDPGLGLRLIYFSYDVKMKEKGDIPEGYSVSREKKERFSLILESASTNQTSMYLCASGPIAPGHGNTEAFFGQGTRLTVV.

The V gene is TRBV6-6, the J gene TRBJ2-1, with TRBD1 matching over 7 bases. The germline V gene encodes CDR1 MNHNY and CDR2 SVGAGI (reference sequence). Unmatched junction bases numbered 6, after V lost 4 bases and J lost 6 bases. The CDR3 has 14 amino acids. In DNA form, the CDR3 reads TGTGCCAGCAGTTTAACAGGGGTTGGCAATGAGCAGTTCTTC. Protein: CASSLTGVGNEQFF.

The chain uses TRBV29-1 and TRBJ1-2; TRBD1 might be the D (5 bases). Trimming pared 5 bases from V and 4 bases from J, leaving 20 bases between. Germline CDR1 reads SQVTM; CDR2 reads ANQGSEA. This CDR3 contains 15 residues. This CDR3 reads CSVSGWGEEGYGYTF. The DNA of the CDR3 is TGCAGCGTTAGTGGATGGGGGGAGGAAGGCTATGGCTACACCTTC.

This chain uses TRBV25-1 with TRBJ1-5; unclear D gene. This CDR3 spans 13 amino acids. Trimming removed 1 base at V and 3 bases at J, with 4 bases between. CDR1 is MGHDK and CDR2 is SYGVNS in the germline V gene. Written as DNA, the CDR3 is TGTGCCAGCAGTGAATCCGCCAATCAGCCCCAGCATTTT. Amino acid sequence: CASSESANQPQHF.

The chain uses TRBV6-4 and TRBJ2-5; TRBD2 matches at 8 bases. This CDR3 has 15 amino acids. Germline loops: CDR1 MRHNA, CDR2 SNTAGT. J lost 1 base, V lost 6 bases, and 7 bases had no gene match. CDR3 loop: CASRRTSGVQETQYF. CDR3 nucleotide sequence: TGTGCCAGCAGACGTACTAGCGGAGTCCAAGAGACCCAGTACTTC.

The V and J genes are TRBV16 and TRBJ2-1, with D perhaps matching TRBD2 (6 bases). V shed 2 bases and J shed 15 bases, with 20 bases lying between them. The CDR3 contains 14 residues. The germline gives CDR1 KGHSY, CDR2 FQNENV. The CDR3 coding sequence is TGTGCCAGCAGCCAAGATTCGGGGGTAAGCCCGGGGTTCTTC. Its translation is CASSQDSGVSPGFF.

This clone was detected only once. The V and J genes are TRBV7-9 and TRBJ2-7; D gene uncertain. V was cut by 1 base and J by 0 bases, with 7 bases left in between. CDR3 length equals 14 residues. Germline lookup yields CDR1 SEHNR and CDR2 FQNEAQ (reference sequence). The CDR3 DNA sequence: TGTGCCAGCAGCTTAGTTACCGCCTCCTACGAGCAGTACTTC. Translation: CASSLVTASYEQYF.

The V gene is TRBV5-1, the J gene TRBJ2-5; 9 bases are shared with TRBD2. Germline V gives CDR1 SGHRS, CDR2 YFSETQ. CDR3 length: 16 amino acids. V dropped 4 bases and J dropped 0; count of bases not matched to a gene: 7. The CDR3 region is CASSQGLAKYQETQYF. In DNA, the CDR3 is TGCGCCAGCAGCCAAGGACTAGCGAAGTACCAAGAGACCCAGTACTTC.

The chain uses TRBV27 and TRBJ1-5, with a weak D call TRBD1 (5 bases). The V gene lost 6 bases and the J gene lost 0 bases, with 18 bases spanning the gap. The germline V gene has CDR1 MNHEY and CDR2 SMNVEV (reference sequence). CDR3 size: 17 residues. Here the CDR3 DNA reads TGTGCCAGCAGAATCCCAGGTTGGGGGGATAGCAATCAGCCCCAGCATTTT. The encoded protein is CASRIPGWGDSNQPQHF.

This chain uses TRBV7-9 with TRBJ2-5; TRBD1 matches 9 bases. Germline-derived CDR1 and CDR2 are SEHNR and FQNEAQ (reference sequence). The CDR3 has 14 amino acids. J was trimmed by 4 bases and V by 4 bases; bases with no gene match: 4. As DNA, the CDR3 is TGTGCCAGCAGCTCAGGACAGGGGAGAGAGACCCAGTACTTC. This translates into CASSSGQGRETQYF. The entire variable domain, with the rest obtained from reference TRBV7-9 and TRBJ2-5, is as follows: DTGVSQNPRHKITKRGQNVTFRCDPISEHNRLYWYRQTLGQGPEFLTYFQNEAQLEKSRLLSDRFSAERPKGSFSTLEIQRTEQGDSAMYLCASSSGQGRETQYFGPGTRLLVL.

The chain couples TRBV5-6 to TRBJ2-3; no reliable D call. The germline CDR1 and CDR2 sequences are SGHDT and YYEEEE. There are 11 residues in the CDR3. Trimming pared 4 bases from V and 5 bases from J, leaving 5 bases between. The CDR3 here is CASSKQDTQYF. The DNA of the CDR3 is TGTGCCAGCAGCAAACAAGATACGCAGTATTTT.

This clone was observed a single time. The chain uses TRBV7-8 and TRBJ1-5; a weak D match, TRBD1 (6 bases). Germline V CDR1 and CDR2: SGHVS, FQNEAQ. With 2 bases removed from V and 3 bases from J, the gap between germline ends came to 14 bases. The CDR3 has 16 amino acids. The CDR3 is CASSLLSGQLNQPQHF. The CDR3 DNA sequence: TGTGCCAGCAGCTTATTGAGCGGACAGCTCAATCAGCCCCAGCATTTT.

This chain connects TRBV30 to TRBJ2-7; the match to TRBD1 covers 10 bases. V lost 5 bases and J lost 2; bases outside the gene matches: 6. CDR3 size: 14 residues. Per germline, CDR1 GTSNPN and CDR2 SVGIG (reference sequence). CDR3: CAWGTGTGAYEQYF. In nucleotides, the CDR3 is TGTGCCTGGGGAACCGGGACAGGGGCCTACGAGCAGTACTTC.

The chain joins TRBV27 to TRBJ2-7; possibly TRBD1 for D (6 bases). The CDR3 has 14 residues. Per germline, CDR1 MNHEY and CDR2 SMNVEV (reference sequence). Trimming left V 5 bases short and J 7 bases short, with 18 bases between. The CDR3 sequence: CASSTYTGRREQYF. Written as DNA, the CDR3 is TGTGCCAGCAGTACGTACACAGGGCGGAGGGAGCAGTACTTC.

This clone has only one observation. This chain links TRBV11-3 with TRBJ1-5; D uncertain. This CDR3 region has 13 residues. V lost 0 bases, J lost 5 bases, and 5 bases lay in between. The germline CDR1 and CDR2 sequences are SGHNT and YENEEA. CDR3: CASSLDIDQPQHF. CDR3 nucleotide sequence: TGTGCCAGCAGCTTAGACATCGATCAGCCCCAGCATTTT.

The V and J genes are TRBV7-9 and TRBJ2-1; 12 nucleotides agree with TRBD2. After removal of 5 bases from V and 8 bases from J, the junction contained 13 bases not matched to a gene. This CDR3 is 17 amino acids long. CDR1 and CDR2 (germline): SEHNR, FQNEAQ (reference sequence). The CDR3 nucleotides are TGTGCCAGCAGCCTACCCCCACTGACTAGCGGGAGCGATGAGCAGTTCTTC. Protein: CASSLPPLTSGSDEQFF. The variable domain in full, with the rest retrieved from reference TRBV7-9 and TRBJ2-1, is DTGVSQNPRHKITKRGQNVTFRCDPISEHNRLYWYRQTLGQGPEFLTYFQNEAQLEKSRLLSDRFSAERPKGSFSTLEIQRTEQGDSAMYLCASSLPPLTSGSDEQFFGPGTRLTVL.

This chain joins TRBV5-4 and TRBJ2-2; perhaps TRBD1 as D (6 bases). The CDR3 has 14 residues. The ends were cut back, 4 bases at V and 3 bases at J, with 10 bases in the middle. CDR1 is SGHNT and CDR2 is YYREEE in the germline V gene (reference sequence). Here the CDR3 DNA reads TGTGCCAGCAGCACGGACAGAGACACCGGGGAGCTGTTTTTT. Amino acids: CASSTDRDTGELFF.

The chain joins TRBV6-1 to TRBJ2-7; D remains unclear. Trimming removed 7 bases at V and 5 bases at J, with 12 bases between. The CDR3 runs 12 residues. CDR1 is MNHNS and CDR2 is SASEGT in the germline V gene. The CDR3 loop is CASMGNSHEQYF. The CDR3 DNA sequence: TGTGCCAGCATGGGTAATTCCCACGAGCAGTACTTC.

V gene TRBV25-1 combines with J gene TRBJ1-1; D is undetermined. Germline CDR1 and CDR2: MGHDK and SYGVNS. V dropped 8 bases and J dropped 3 bases, with 10 bases sitting between them. CDR3 size: 12 residues. The CDR3 sequence: CASGRSYTEAFF. The CDR3 DNA is TGTGCCAGCGGACGGAGCTACACTGAAGCTTTCTTT.

This chain joins TRBV7-2 and TRBJ2-7; tentative D call: TRBD2 (6 bases). V lost 3 bases to trimming and J lost 5 bases, with 8 bases between them. CDR1 SGHTA and CDR2 FQGNSA come from the germline V gene. CDR3 length: 12 residues. For the CDR3, the DNA is TGTGCCAGCAGCTTTAGCGGCCACGAGCAGTACTTC. Encoded protein: CASSFSGHEQYF.

The rearrangement links TRBV27 to TRBJ2-7; the match to TRBD1 covers 8 bases. The germline CDR1 and CDR2 sequences are MNHEY and SMNVEV (reference sequence). The V gene end was trimmed by 5 bases and the J gene end by 4 bases; junction bases not matched to a gene: 4. This CDR3 has 13 residues. The CDR3: CASSQGAAYEQYF. DNA of the CDR3: TGTGCCAGCAGTCAGGGGGCGGCATACGAGCAGTACTTC.